This T cell receptor (beta chain) comes out of a study of blood T cell repertoires in COVID-19. Study overall: Donors in the United States, Italy and Spain gave samples during acute or convalescent COVID-19. The cDNA or gDNA used as material had been derived from T cells, B-cell-depleted T cells, or PBMCs.

Participants spanned ages about 18 to 100 years and resided in 20 to 30 US areas. Original data processing: Reference gene primer amplification yielded estimated nucleated cell counts. The repertoire was sequenced with immunoSEQ multiplex PCR; TCRdb's copy has only in-frame clones and lacks some. That table furnishes V, J and clone size, whereas the DNA furnished D and trimming. Of 250,000 to 350,000 clones in the sample, about 88% were seen once. The CDR3 covers 15 residues. V dropped 6 bases and J dropped 7; count of bases not matched to a gene: 8. Germline assignment: CDR1 SNHLY and CDR2 FYNNEI. The sequenced material came from PBMCs or T cells enriched from blood (not recorded which). This chain joins TRBV2 and TRBJ1-4, with 10 bases identical to TRBD1. This receptor was identified in a woman in her fifties or sixties who had recovered from COVID-19. CDR3 DNA sequence: TGTGCCAGCAGGGGACAGGGGACCCCCGGTGAAAAACTGTTTTTT. It translates to CASRGQGTPGEKLFF. Full variable domain (outside the CDR3, taken from reference TRBV2 and TRBJ1-4): EPEVTQTPSHQVTQMGQEVILRCVPISNHLYFYWYRQILGQKVEFLVSFYNNEISEKSEIFDDQFSVERPDGSNFTLKIRSTKLEDSAMYFCASRGQGTPGEKLFFGSGTQLSVL.